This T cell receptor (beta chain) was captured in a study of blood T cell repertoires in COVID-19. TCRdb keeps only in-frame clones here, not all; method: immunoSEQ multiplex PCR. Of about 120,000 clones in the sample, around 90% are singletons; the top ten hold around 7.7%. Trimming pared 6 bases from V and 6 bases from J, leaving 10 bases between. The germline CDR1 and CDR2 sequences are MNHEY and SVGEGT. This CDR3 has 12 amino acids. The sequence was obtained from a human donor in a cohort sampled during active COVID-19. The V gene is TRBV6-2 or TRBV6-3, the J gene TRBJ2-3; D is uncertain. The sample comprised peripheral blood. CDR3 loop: CASSAPQDTQYF. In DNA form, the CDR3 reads TGTGCCAGCAGCGCCCCACAGGATACGCAGTATTTT.